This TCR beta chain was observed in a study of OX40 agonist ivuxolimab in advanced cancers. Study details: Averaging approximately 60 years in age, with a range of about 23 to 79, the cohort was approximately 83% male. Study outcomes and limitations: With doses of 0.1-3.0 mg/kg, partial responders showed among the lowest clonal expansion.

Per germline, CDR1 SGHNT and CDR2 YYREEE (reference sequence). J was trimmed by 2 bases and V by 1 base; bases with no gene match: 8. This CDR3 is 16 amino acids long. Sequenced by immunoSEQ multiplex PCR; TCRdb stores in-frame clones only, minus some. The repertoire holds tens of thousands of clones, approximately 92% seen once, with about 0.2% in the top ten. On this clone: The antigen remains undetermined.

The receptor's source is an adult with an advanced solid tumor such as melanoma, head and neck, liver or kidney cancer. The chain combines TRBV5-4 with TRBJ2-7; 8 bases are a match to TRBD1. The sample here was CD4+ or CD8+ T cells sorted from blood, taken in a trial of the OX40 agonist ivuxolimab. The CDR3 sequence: CASSLSTGRGPYEQYF. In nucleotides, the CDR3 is TGTGCCAGCAGCTTGTCCACAGGCAGGGGGCCCTACGAGCAGTACTTC. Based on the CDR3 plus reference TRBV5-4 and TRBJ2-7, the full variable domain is ETGVTQSPTHLIKTRGQQVTLRCSSQSGHNTVSWYQQALGQGPQFIFQYYREEENGRGNFPPRFSGLQFPNYSSELNVNALELDDSALYLCASSLSTGRGPYEQYFGPGTRLTVT.